This T cell receptor (beta chain) originates from a study of T cells expressing NK-cell markers. Study-level background: The sequencing cohort of eight donors included seven HCMV-seropositive individuals and one seronegative individual. Study-wide results and limits: Similarly, these clonotypes led the CD3+CD56-NKG2C+ fraction as well in a handful of donors.

To note about this clonotype: As yet, its antigen is unknown.

Researchers built TCR beta cDNA using 5'RACE template switching with UMIs. TCRdb reprocessed the 5' RACE reads and keeps a single row for each CDR3 protein, giving no DNA. This listing includes roughly 280,000 distinct CDR3 sequences. CDR3 length: 18 residues. The sequencing sample was made of blood T cells: a sorted CD56 or NKG2C T cell subset, CD4+ or CD8+ T cells, or bulk PBMC T cells (not recorded which). The TCR comes from a young man in good health. The chain couples TRBV12-3 or TRBV12-4 to TRBJ2-5; TCRdb selects TRBD2, and the lack of DNA leaves this call unchecked. This CDR3 reads CASSSRVSGGVREETQYF.